Listed here are 25 T cell receptor beta chains from one sample, sequenced in a study of cytotoxic CD8 clonotypes in ibrutinib-treated CLL. Sequencing used immunoSEQ multiplex PCR; TCRdb keeps in-frame clones, though not all of them. The sample shows hundreds of thousands of clones, roughly 70% of them seen only once. The sequencing used PBMCs, collected after 36 months of ibrutinib treatment. These receptors originate from a human donor with chronic lymphocytic leukemia.

This chain joins TRBV6-5 and TRBJ1-2; 8 nucleotides line up with TRBD1. CDR3 length: 14 amino acids. V was pared by 1 base and J by 7 bases, with 5 bases of the junction left unmatched. From germline, CDR1 is MNHEY and CDR2 SVGAGI. The CDR3 DNA follows: TGTGCCAGCAGTTACTGGCCAGGGGGCTCTGGCTACACCTTC. Translated: CASSYWPGGSGYTF.

This chain connects TRBV29-1 to TRBJ2-7; D tentatively fits TRBD1 or TRBD2 (6 bases each). Germline loops: CDR1 SQVTM, CDR2 ANQGSEA. V was pared by 7 bases and J by 0 bases, with 16 bases between. The CDR3 extends over 14 amino acids. The CDR3 sequence: CSGLTGASSYEQYF. The CDR3 nucleotides read TGCAGCGGGCTAACGGGGGCCAGCTCCTACGAGCAGTACTTC.

This chain links TRBV7-8 with TRBJ1-5; TRBD1 is a possible D gene (5 bases). This CDR3 comprises 16 residues. In germline, CDR1 is SGHVS, CDR2 FQNEAQ. V was trimmed by 2 bases and J by 7 bases, leaving 18 bases between them. The CDR3 protein is CASSLRGSLVSQPQHF. As DNA, the CDR3 is TGTGCCAGCAGCTTAAGGGGCAGTCTTGTCTCCCAGCCCCAGCATTTT.

The chain links TRBV18 to TRBJ2-2; D call uncertain. V gave up 1 base and J gave up 0 bases, with 9 bases separating them. The CDR3 length is 16 residues. Germline values: CDR1 KGHSH, CDR2 LQKENI. The CDR3 sequence: CASSPLPESNTGELFF. CDR3 sequence (DNA): TGTGCCAGCTCACCACTACCAGAGTCGAACACCGGGGAGCTGTTTTTT.

J is TRBJ2-1 and V is TRBV7-7; weak D call: TRBD2 (5 bases). This CDR3 has 14 residues. The V end was cut by 2 bases, the J end by 7 bases, with 12 bases between. Per germline, CDR1 SSHAT and CDR2 FNYEAQ (reference sequence). The CDR3 is CASSLFPSWNEQFF. The CDR3 region has the DNA TGTGCCAGCAGCTTATTTCCTAGCTGGAATGAGCAGTTCTTC.

In this sample, this clone turned up once. The J gene is TRBJ1-5, the V gene TRBV4-1; D unresolved. Trimming took off 0 bases at V and 6 bases at J, with 15 bases between the two ends. This CDR3 spans 16 amino acids. The germline V gene has CDR1 MGHRA and CDR2 YSYEKL. The CDR3 sequence: CASSQEGPVGGQPQHF. In DNA form, the CDR3 reads TGCGCCAGCAGCCAAGAGGGTCCCGTGGGTGGTCAGCCCCAGCATTTT.

The rearrangement joins TRBV7-2 to TRBJ2-1; D may correspond to TRBD1 or TRBD2 (5 bases each). Deletions cut 5 bases from V and 0 bases from J, with 17 bases between. This CDR3 comprises 17 residues. Germline V gene sequence: CDR1 SGHTA, CDR2 FQGNSA. CDR3 amino acids: CASSGKGRFFSYNEQFF. CDR3 nucleotide sequence: TGTGCCAGCAGCGGAAAGGGACGATTTTTCTCCTACAATGAGCAGTTCTTC. The full variable domain, in which reference TRBV7-2 and TRBJ2-1 provide the parts outside the CDR3, is GAGVSQSPSNKVTEKGKDVELRCDPISGHTALYWYRQSLGQGLEFLIYFQGNSAPDKSGLPSDRFSAERTGGSVSTLTIQRTQQEDSAVYLCASSGKGRFFSYNEQFFGPGTRLTVL.

V usage is TRBV27 and J usage is TRBJ2-1; no definite D call. Trimming took off 0 bases at V and 6 bases at J, with 6 bases between the two ends. Germline V CDR1 and CDR2: MNHEY, SMNVEV (reference sequence). The CDR3 totals 13 residues. Written as DNA, the CDR3 is TGTGCCAGCAGTTTATCCAACACCAATGAGCAGTTCTTC. Its translation: CASSLSNTNEQFF.

The CDR3 DNA reads as TGTGCCAGCTCACCGAGAATGAGGGGCGGTGAGCAGTTCTTC. Translated: CASSPRMRGGEQFF. The chain uses TRBV18 and TRBJ2-1; perhaps D is TRBD1 or TRBD2 (5 bases each). CDR3 size: 14 residues. V was shortened by 3 bases and J by 9 bases, with 15 bases between the two germline ends. Germline CDR1 and CDR2: KGHSH and LQKENI.

This clone was observed a handful of times. The chain has TRBV4-1 and TRBJ1-3, with TRBD1 as a possible D gene (6 bases). Deletions cut 3 bases from V and 3 bases from J, with 12 bases between. Germline CDR1 is MGHRA and CDR2 is YSYEKL. The CDR3 has 15 amino acids. CDR3 in DNA: TGCGCCAGCAGCCACAACGGACAGAATGGAAACACCATATATTTT. This codes for CASSHNGQNGNTIYF.

J is TRBJ1-5 and V is TRBV19; D unclear. Between the trimmed V and J ends, which lost 1 base and 4 bases, there was a span of 2 bases. In germline, CDR1 is LNHDA, CDR2 SQIVND (reference sequence). CDR3 length: 12 residues. In DNA, the CDR3 is TGTGCCAGTAGTATAGTAAATCAGCCCCAGCATTTT. Residues: CASSIVNQPQHF.

The chain recombines TRBV6-1 with TRBJ2-1; TRBD1 is a possible D gene (6 bases). V shed 2 bases and J shed 5 bases, with 13 bases lying between them. This CDR3 spans 15 amino acids. Per the germline V gene, CDR1 is MNHNS and CDR2 is SASEGT. The CDR3, as DNA: TGTGCCAGCAGTGAAACCAACAGGGCGAACAATGAGCAGTTCTTC. Protein: CASSETNRANNEQFF.

This chain uses TRBV29-1 with TRBJ2-5, with TRBD1 identical over 8 bases. This CDR3 comprises 14 residues. V was pared by 1 base and J by 4 bases, with 5 bases of the junction left unmatched. Germline values: CDR1 SQVTM, CDR2 ANQGSEA. The CDR3: CSVEGTGTRETQYF. CDR3 DNA: TGCAGCGTTGAAGGGACAGGGACCCGAGAGACCCAGTACTTC.

This rearrangement joins TRBV29-1 to TRBJ2-3; D is unresolved. This CDR3 region has 12 residues. V was trimmed by 7 bases and J by 2 bases, leaving 10 bases between them. From germline, CDR1 is SQVTM and CDR2 ANQGSEA. This chain's CDR3 is CSARPSTDTQYF. The CDR3 DNA reads TGCAGCGCACGACCTTCCACAGATACGCAGTATTTT.

The chain combines TRBV2 with TRBJ1-3; D unclear. The CDR3 loop spans 14 amino acids. Germline CDR1 and CDR2: SNHLY and FYNNEI. The V gene lost 4 bases and the J gene lost 4 bases, with 11 bases spanning the gap. The CDR3 reads CASSVPGYGNTIYF. The CDR3, as DNA: TGTGCCAGCAGTGTACCAGGTTACGGAAACACCATATATTTT.

There are a few counts of this clone. This sample also contains other DNA sequences that code for the same CDR3. V usage is TRBV11-2 and J usage is TRBJ2-7; D might be TRBD1 (5 bases). Germline V lookup: CDR1 SGHAT, CDR2 FQNNGV. V dropped 2 bases and J dropped 5 bases, with 10 bases sitting between them. CDR3 length: 13 amino acids. In DNA, the CDR3 is TGTGCCAGCAGCTTACCAGGGTGGGACGAGCAGTACTTC. Translating gives CASSLPGWDEQYF.

V usage is TRBV5-4 and J usage is TRBJ2-7, with no clear D. This CDR3 comprises 14 residues. The V end lost 2 bases, the J end lost 5 bases, and 14 bases lay between the germline ends. Germline CDR1 is SGHNT and CDR2 is YYREEE (reference sequence). The CDR3 coding sequence is TGTGCCAGCAGCTTCCATACATCGAGCAACGAGCAGTACTTC. It is translated as CASSFHTSSNEQYF.

The CDR3 DNA is TGTGCCAGCAGCTTAGGGCGGGTCGCCGAGCAGTACTTC. This encodes CASSLGRVAEQYF. The V gene is TRBV7-2, the J gene TRBJ2-7, with D possibly matching TRBD2 (5 bases). Germline lookup yields CDR1 SGHTA and CDR2 FQGNSA. This CDR3 has 13 residues. The germline V and J ends were trimmed by 1 base and 6 bases, with 10 bases remaining between them.

To note about this clone: This CDR3 is also generated by other DNA sequences in the sample. J is TRBJ2-7 and V is TRBV20-1; no firm D call. Germline-derived CDR1 and CDR2 are DFQATT and SNEGSKA (reference sequence). The CDR3 loop spans 11 amino acids. The V gene lost 5 bases and the J gene lost 4 bases, with 9 bases spanning the gap. CDR3 sequence reads: CSAQSGYEQYF. CDR3 nucleotides: TGCAGTGCTCAATCGGGTTACGAGCAGTACTTC.

The chain couples TRBV28 to TRBJ2-3; TRBD2 agrees at 8 bases. Germline lookup yields CDR1 MDHEN and CDR2 SYDVKM. Losses at the gene ends were 4 bases for V and 4 bases for J; bases not matched to a gene: 1. The CDR3 has 13 amino acids. The DNA of the CDR3 is TGTGCCAGCAGTTCGGGGGGGGCAGATACGCAGTATTTT. It yields the protein CASSSGGADTQYF.

This clone was recorded once. This chain connects TRBV5-6 to TRBJ1-2; 7 bases map to TRBD1. The CDR3 spans 15 residues. Trimming took 3 bases from V and 2 from J; bases not matched to a gene: 7. The germline CDR1 and CDR2 sequences are SGHDT and YYEEEE. For the CDR3, the DNA is TGTGCCAGCAGCTCGCCGGGACAGCTAAACTATGGCTACACCTTC. This gives the protein CASSSPGQLNYGYTF.

This clone was recorded a few times. The rearrangement uses TRBV7-3 and TRBJ2-2; D not resolved. V dropped 3 bases and J dropped 3 bases, with 5 bases sitting between them. The CDR3 is 13 residues long. The germline CDR1 and CDR2 sequences are SGHTA and FQGTGA. CDR3 region: CASSFGYTGELFF. CDR3 DNA sequence: TGTGCCAGCAGCTTCGGCTACACCGGGGAGCTGTTTTTT. Looking up the rest from reference TRBV7-3 and TRBJ2-2 gives the full variable domain: GAGVSQTPSNKVTEKGKYVELRCDPISGHTALYWYRQSLGQGPEFLIYFQGTGAADDSGLPNDRFFAVRPEGSVSTLKIQRTERGDSAVYLCASSFGYTGELFFGEGSRLTVL.

The DNA for the CDR3 is TGTGCCAGCAAGTTAGGGTACACTGAAGCTTTCTTT. Protein: CASKLGYTEAFF. V and J are TRBV2 and TRBJ1-1; D not certain. The V end was cut by 7 bases, the J end by 3 bases, with 9 bases between. The CDR3 contains 12 residues. The germline CDR1 and CDR2 sequences are SNHLY and FYNNEI. The full variable domain, completed using reference TRBV2 and TRBJ1-1, is EPEVTQTPSHQVTQMGQEVILRCVPISNHLYFYWYRQILGQKVEFLVSFYNNEISEKSEIFDDQFSVERPDGSNFTLKIRSTKLEDSAMYFCASKLGYTEAFFGQGTRLTVV.

The chain recombines TRBV20-1 with TRBJ2-7, with D possibly matching TRBD2 (5 bases). The germline gives CDR1 DFQATT, CDR2 SNEGSKA (reference sequence). CDR3 size: 11 residues. The V end lost 5 bases, the J end lost 3 bases, and 8 bases lay between the germline ends. The CDR3 protein is CSAASGYEQYF. In DNA, the CDR3 is TGCAGTGCTGCCAGCGGCTACGAGCAGTACTTC.

There are a few counts of this clone. CDR3 protein: CASSAGGNTGELFF. The CDR3 DNA reads as TGTGCCAGCAGCGCCGGTGGGAACACCGGGGAGCTGTTTTTT. V and J are TRBV7-6 and TRBJ2-2; no clear D. In germline, CDR1 is SGHVS, CDR2 FNYEAQ. This CDR3 has 14 residues. Deletions cut 5 bases from V and 1 base from J, with 8 bases between.